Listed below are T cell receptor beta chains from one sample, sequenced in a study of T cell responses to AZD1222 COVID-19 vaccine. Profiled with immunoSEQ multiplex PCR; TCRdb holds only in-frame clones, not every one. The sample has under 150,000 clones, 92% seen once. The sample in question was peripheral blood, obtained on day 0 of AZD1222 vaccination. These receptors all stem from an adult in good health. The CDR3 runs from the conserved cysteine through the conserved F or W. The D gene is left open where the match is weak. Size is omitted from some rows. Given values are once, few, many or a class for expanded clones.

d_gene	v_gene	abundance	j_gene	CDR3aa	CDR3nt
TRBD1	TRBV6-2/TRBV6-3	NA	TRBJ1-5	CASSFQDRVKNQPQHF	TGTGCCAGCAGTTTCCAAGACAGGGTGAAGAATCAGCCCCAGCATTTT
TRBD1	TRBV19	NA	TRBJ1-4	CASSKDRVGEKLFF	TGTGCCAGTAGTAAGGACAGGGTGGGCGAAAAACTGTTTTTT
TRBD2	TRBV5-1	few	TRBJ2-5	CASSLAREGYETQYF	TGCGCCAGCAGCTTGGCCAGGGAGGGATATGAGACCCAGTACTTC
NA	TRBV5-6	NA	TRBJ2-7	CASSLSGEGDYEQYF	TGTGCCAGCAGCTTGAGCGGCGAGGGGGACTACGAGCAGTACTTC
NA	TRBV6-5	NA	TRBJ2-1	CASSLNRRLHEQFF	TGTGCCAGCAGCCTAAACAGGAGATTGCATGAGCAGTTCTTC
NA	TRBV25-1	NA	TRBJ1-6	CASSDKTGYYSPLHF	TGTGCCAGCAGTGACAAGACAGGATATTATTCACCCCTCCACTTT
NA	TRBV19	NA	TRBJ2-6	CASSTQGSGANVLTF	TGTGCCAGTAGTACGCAGGGGTCCGGGGCCAACGTCCTGACTTTC
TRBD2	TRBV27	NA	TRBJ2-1	CASSSTSGTTYNEQFF	TGTGCCAGCAGTTCGACTAGCGGGACAACCTACAATGAGCAGTTCTTC
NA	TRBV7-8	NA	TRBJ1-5	CASSLEGRGYQPQHF	TGTGCCAGCAGCTTAGAGGGGCGGGGGTATCAGCCCCAGCATTTT
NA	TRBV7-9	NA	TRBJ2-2	CASSLRVTGELFF	TGTGCCAGCAGCTTGAGGGTTACCGGGGAGCTGTTTTTT
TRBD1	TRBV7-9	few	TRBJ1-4	CASSTGQGTNEKLFF	TGTGCCAGCAGCACGGGACAGGGAACAAATGAAAAACTGTTTTTT
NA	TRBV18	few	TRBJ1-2	CASSPGGNYGYTF	TGTGCCAGCTCACCAGGGGGCAACTATGGCTACACCTTC
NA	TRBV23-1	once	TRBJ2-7	CASSQTYF	TGCGCCAGCAGTCAAACGTACTTC
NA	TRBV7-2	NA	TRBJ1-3	CASSLSWAGNTIYF	TGTGCCAGCAGCTTATCCTGGGCTGGAAACACCATATATTTT
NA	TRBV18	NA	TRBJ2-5	CASSPPIGAPQETQYF	TGTGCCAGCTCACCACCGATCGGGGCGCCGCAAGAGACCCAGTACTTC
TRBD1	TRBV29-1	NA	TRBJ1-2	CSVGGDRGYDYGYTF	TGCAGCGTTGGTGGGGACAGGGGGTATGACTATGGCTACACCTTC
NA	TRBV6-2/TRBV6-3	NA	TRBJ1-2	CASSSPGTYYGYTF	TGTGCCAGCAGCTCACCCGGGACTTACTATGGCTACACCTTC
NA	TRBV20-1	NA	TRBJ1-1	CSASRWGQGSEAFF	TGCAGTGCTAGTCGGTGGGGGCAAGGATCCGAAGCTTTCTTT